The sequence of this TCR beta chain was determined in a study of low-dose radiotherapy and immunotherapy resistance in tumors. Study-wide context: Cohort 2's total reached 13 Gy over 26 weeks, at 1 Gy per fraction every two weeks. Once cycle 1 day 1 began, patients took oral aspirin 300 mg daily for four cycles.

A remark on this clonotype: The likely explanation is a read error, given a far larger clone one base away.

The CDR3 is 13 amino acids. Trimming shortened V by 5 bases and J by 11 bases, and 18 bases separated the two germline ends. CDR1 SEHNR and CDR2 FQNEAQ come from the germline V gene (reference sequence). The time point here: before trial treatment. First-strand cDNA relied on TRAV- and TRBV-specific primers spanning alpha and beta chains. TCR amplification ran roughly 20 PCR cycles using constant-region and V-primer adapter primers. TCRdb re-derived calls from the reads in MiXCR, one entry per CDR3 protein. The data contain fewer than 90,000 distinct CDR3 sequences, less than 40% of them singletons. The source is a female donor with ovarian cancer. The chain is built from TRBV7-9 and TRBJ2-5; D may be TRBD1 (6 bases). This specimen was PBMCs, taken before treatment. The CDR3 DNA sequence: TGTGCCAGCAGCAAACAGGGTTGGAATGAGCAGTACTTC. Protein sequence: CASSKQGWNEQYF.